This record looks at one T cell receptor beta chain sequence and its context. This clonotype was observed a few times. Its antigen has not been determined. No base qualities exist here, and no much larger clone lies one base off it. The sample comes from a study of T-cell memory formation after mild COVID-19 (dated by TCRdb to 2020 to 2022). Broadly, across the study: TCR sequence clusters from the two donors were largely donor specific. In a couple of donors, T-cell clones that expanded and contracted after mild COVID-19 were followed by sequencing TCRalpha and TCRbeta repertoires longitudinally. Two young, previously healthy adult volunteers, one female and one male, were included in the cohort. Results and caveats for the whole study, not just this receptor: Only a couple of mild cases were covered by the study, and larger cohorts that include severe cases with pre-infection samples were considered necessary. Contracting CD4+ clones turned up mainly in the CM and EM memory subsets, whereas EMRA was where CD8+ clones were enriched. Some responding clones were found in pre-infection memory, which suggests that pre-existing cross-reactive memory T cells took part in the SARS-CoV-2 response. SARS-CoV-2 specificity of the second-wave clones peaking on day 37 was not confirmed. Clones that contracted from day 15 to 85 showed balanced CD4/CD8 phenotypes, whereas a second wave of clones that expanded from day 15 to 37 leaned towards CD4+.

Ficoll-Paque density gradient centrifugation was the method used to isolate PBMCs. Sequencing was performed on an Illumina NovaSeq 6000. Using 5'RACE with constant-segment primers, TCRalpha and TCRbeta cDNA libraries were constructed, with sample barcodes and unique molecular identifiers added in the process. Trizol reagent was used to extract RNA from every sample. Libraries were amplified in two PCR steps, with a second sample barcode and Illumina TruSeq adapters added in the second step. Sequencing of libraries was performed on an Illumina NovaSeq with 2 x 150 bp paired-end reads. Per the authors' processing: With migec v1.2.7, reads were demultiplexed and then collapsed into UMI-guided consensus sequences. Using mixcr v2.1.11, UMI consensuses were aligned to TRA and TRB V and J templates and then assembled into clonotypes. Expanded or contracted clonotypes were those called significant by both edgeR and NoisET, with noise models trained on biological replicates. For edgeR calls, the thresholds were a false discovery rate-adjusted p below 0.01 and a log2 fold-change of 1. As an exploratory analysis of dynamics, PCA with hierarchical clustering was applied to max-normalized trajectories of the 1000 most abundant clonotypes. Separately sequenced CD4+ and CD8+ repertoires were used to assign the CD4 or CD8 phenotype of responding clones. TCRdb trimmed the raw reads at Q25, called clones with MiXCR and kept productive beta chains. Entries are consolidated by CDR3 protein sequence, retaining the most common genes and DNA. V and J calls and clone size were set by TCRdb, not the authors. For this sample the table gives 250,000 to 350,000 distinct CDR3 sequences, of which about a sixth were detected only once. The ten biggest clones cover about a fifth of the sample.

The germline V gene encodes CDR1 SQVTM and CDR2 ANQGSEA. V trim: 6 bases; J trim: 6 bases; unmatched bases: 12. The CDR3 covers 14 residues, taking in both the cysteine and the phenylalanine. Kept here is only the CDR3 DNA, which spans 42 bases and is read in frame from base 1. The V and J segments used are TRBV29-1 and TRBJ1-1; 8 bases in the junction line up with TRBD1. The clonotype originates from a man younger than 35 who had mild COVID-19 (a few samples of this study predate the infection). The sample titles of this study are shuffled in the database, so cell type and time point are left out; the donor was told from shared clones. The sample was PBMCs or a T cell subset sorted from them (not recorded which). The CDR3 reads as follows: CSVHRQGLFAEAFF. The DNA is TGCAGCGTCCACCGACAGGGGCTTTTCGCTGAAGCTTTCTTT.